What follows are 16 T cell receptor beta chains derived from one specimen sequenced in a study of cytomegalovirus exposure and HLA in healthy donors. It was with 60 Vbeta and 13 Jbeta primers that the PCR ran. TCRdb keeps only in-frame clones here, not all; method: immunoSEQ multiplex PCR. The sample holds 100,000 or so clones; approximately 78% are singletons and the top ten take 1.4% to 1.5%. Sequenced: PBMCs. The receptors derive from a man aged 35 to 55 in good health and CMV-seronegative.

This clone appeared a few times. The rearrangement uses TRBV27 and TRBJ1-6; maybe TRBD1 (6 bases). V was shortened by 1 base and J by 8 bases, with 15 bases between the two germline ends. From germline, CDR1 is MNHEY and CDR2 SMNVEV (reference sequence). The CDR3 consists of 16 residues. The CDR3 loop is CASSLLGEGGYSPLHF. The DNA of the CDR3 is TGTGCCAGCAGTTTATTGGGGGAGGGGGGATATTCACCCCTCCACTTT.

This chain links TRBV5-1 with TRBJ1-2; 11 bases fit TRBD1. V lost 1 base and J lost 0; bases outside the gene matches: 2. Germline V gene sequence: CDR1 SGHRS, CDR2 YFSETQ. CDR3 length: 16 residues. Here the CDR3 reads CASSLWGQGANYGYTF. CDR3 in DNA: TGCGCCAGCAGCTTGTGGGGACAGGGGGCTAACTATGGCTACACCTTC.

The J gene is TRBJ1-1, the V gene TRBV6-5; TRBD1 is a possible D gene (5 bases). The germline V and J ends were trimmed by 4 bases and 8 bases, with 14 bases remaining between them. The CDR3 is 13 amino acids. Germline-derived CDR1 and CDR2 are MNHEY and SVGAGI. CDR3 DNA sequence: TGTGCCAGCAGTTCGAACAGGTATCGGGAAGCTTTCTTT. This translates into CASSSNRYREAFF.

The table lists this clone with a few counts. The chain carries TRBV29-1 and TRBJ1-4, with D uncertain. Trimming cost V 7 bases and J 0 bases, with 12 bases left between them. Germline lookup yields CDR1 SQVTM and CDR2 ANQGSEA. This CDR3 is built from 14 residues. The CDR3 region has the DNA TGCAGCGCCCTTCAGCGGGCAACTAATGAAAAACTGTTTTTT. This sequence encodes CSALQRATNEKLFF.

This clone showed up just once. V usage is TRBV2 and J usage is TRBJ2-1; a weak D match, TRBD1 (6 bases). This CDR3 spans 14 amino acids. The V end lost 11 bases, the J end lost 2 bases, and 16 bases lay between the germline ends. Germline V gives CDR1 SNHLY, CDR2 FYNNEI. The DNA for the CDR3 is TGTGCCCGCCAGACAGGTTTCACCTACAATGAGCAGTTCTTC. As protein: CARQTGFTYNEQFF.

The chain has TRBV18 and TRBJ2-5, with TRBD1 matching 9 bases. The CDR3 consists of 14 residues. The V segment lost 2 bases and the J segment 3 bases; nucleotides outside the gene matches: 1. Germline V gene data show CDR1 as KGHSH and CDR2 as LQKENI. Here the CDR3 reads CASSPDRGEETQYF. CDR3 bases: TGTGCCAGCTCACCAGACAGGGGGGAAGAGACCCAGTACTTC.

The chain uses TRBV9 and TRBJ2-7, with D maybe TRBD2 (6 bases). The CDR3 has 14 residues. The V and J ends lost 5 bases and 0 bases respectively, with 12 bases between them. Germline V gene sequence: CDR1 SGDLS, CDR2 YYNGEE. CDR3 residues: CASSAGIPSYEQYF. The DNA of the CDR3 is TGTGCCAGCAGTGCGGGGATCCCCTCCTACGAGCAGTACTTC.

The chain carries TRBV7-2 and TRBJ1-2, with D perhaps matching TRBD1 (5 bases). The CDR3 spans 15 residues. Germline assignment: CDR1 SGHTA and CDR2 FQGNSA. Trimming took off 2 bases at V and 5 bases at J, with 15 bases between the two ends. In DNA form, the CDR3 reads TGTGCCAGCAGCTTACGGCAGGGATGGATGTATGGCTACACCTTC. Translating it yields CASSLRQGWMYGYTF.

The chain joins TRBV10-1 to TRBJ2-5; D is possibly TRBD2 (7 bases). The CDR3 totals 16 residues. Germline lookup yields CDR1 WNHNN and CDR2 SYGVQD (reference sequence). With 2 bases removed from V and 3 bases from J, the gap between germline ends came to 16 bases. Here the CDR3 DNA reads TGCGCCAGCAGTGAGCCGCGGGGGCCGGCTAAAGAGACCCAGTACTTC. As protein: CASSEPRGPAKETQYF.

Comment on this clone: A junction boundary mismatches the germline segment, possibly from a read error. This sample includes further DNA sequences coding for the same CDR3. The V gene is TRBV4-1, the J gene TRBJ1-6, with TRBD1 identical over 9 bases. CDR1 and CDR2 from the germline V gene are MGHRA and YSYEKL. The CDR3 is 16 amino acids. CDR3 region: CASSQGPGQGNSPLHF. CDR3 in DNA: TGCGCCAGCAGCCAGGGTCCGGGACAGGGAAATTCGCCCCTCCACTTT.

V gene TRBV30 combines with J gene TRBJ2-2; 7 bases are shared with TRBD1. The trim removed 4 bases at V and 0 bases at J, leaving 5 bases unmatched. The CDR3 is 15 amino acids. Germline CDR1 is GTSNPN and CDR2 is SVGIG (reference sequence). The CDR3, as DNA: TGTGCCTGGATTCAACAGGGGTCGAACACCGGGGAGCTGTTTTTT. Translating gives CAWIQQGSNTGELFF.

The chain joins TRBV5-4 to TRBJ2-5, with D perhaps matching TRBD1 (9 bases). Per germline, CDR1 SGHNT and CDR2 YYREEE (reference sequence). Trimming took off 6 bases at V and 2 bases at J, with 20 bases between the two ends. The CDR3 totals 16 residues. The CDR3 protein is CASNTGGGQGQETQYF. CDR3 sequence (DNA): TGTGCCAGCAACACCGGGGGGGGACAGGGACAAGAGACCCAGTACTTC.

The CDR3 DNA follows: TGTGCCAGCAGTTCAGACAGGGGGCGGAATACTGAAGCTTTCTTT. This translates into CASSSDRGRNTEAFF. This chain uses TRBV27 with TRBJ1-1, with 10 positions matching TRBD1. V shed 4 bases and J 5 bases; nucleotides not matched to a gene: 7. Germline V gene data show CDR1 as MNHEY and CDR2 as SMNVEV (reference sequence). CDR3 size: 15 residues.

V is TRBV2 and J is TRBJ1-1, with no clear D. V gave up 2 bases and J gave up 5 bases, with 12 bases separating them. Germline loops: CDR1 SNHLY, CDR2 FYNNEI. The CDR3 is 14 residues long. CDR3 in DNA: TGTGCCAGCAGTGAATCGACGGGAGTAACTGAAGCTTTCTTT. It translates to CASSESTGVTEAFF.

The chain uses TRBV19 and TRBJ2-5; the match to TRBD2 covers 9 bases. This CDR3 contains 16 residues. Germline CDR1 is LNHDA and CDR2 is SQIVND (reference sequence). The trim removed 7 bases at V and 2 bases at J, leaving 11 bases unmatched. CDR3: CASTNRGGAWQETQYF. CDR3 coding DNA: TGTGCCAGTACAAATCGCGGGGGGGCTTGGCAAGAGACCCAGTACTTC. Combining the CDR3 with reference TRBV19 and TRBJ2-5 gives the whole variable domain DGGITQSPKYLFRKEGQNVTLSCEQNLNHDAMYWYRQDPGQGLRLIYYSQIVNDFQKGDIAEGYSVSREKKESFPLTVTSAQKNPTAFYLCASTNRGGAWQETQYFGPGTRLLVL.

As DNA, the CDR3 is TGTGCCAGCAGCTTAGCAGGGGGCCGCAATCAGCCCCAGCATTTT. Its translation: CASSLAGGRNQPQHF. The chain employs TRBV7-8 and TRBJ1-5, with 7 positions matching TRBD1. Germline V CDR1 and CDR2: SGHVS, FQNEAQ. CDR3 size: 15 residues. V shed 0 bases, J shed 2 bases, and the junction held 1 base outside the gene matches.